These 16 T cell receptor beta chains were sequenced from one sample in a study of radiotherapy plus CTLA-4 blockade in lung cancer. The assay was immunoSEQ multiplex PCR, and TCRdb's table has in-frame clones only and misses some. The sample carries roughly 130,000 clones, more than 80% recorded once. The sequencing here drew on peripheral blood, taken from a patient treated with radiotherapy plus ipilimumab. Receptors were obtained from a human donor with non-small cell lung cancer that progressed on radiotherapy plus ipilimumab.

The rearrangement links TRBV18 to TRBJ2-1; TRBD2 matches 8 bases. The V and J ends lost 6 bases and 9 bases, in that order; junction bases with no gene match: 7. The CDR3 is made up of 13 amino acids. Germline assignment: CDR1 KGHSH and CDR2 LQKENI. Written as DNA, the CDR3 is TGTGCCAGCTCTACAGCGGGAGAGAGTGAGCAGTTCTTC. Amino acid sequence: CASSTAGESEQFF.

The chain is built from TRBV2 and TRBJ2-5, with a weak D call TRBD1 (5 bases). The DNA matches TRBJ2-7 better at its end, which makes the J call doubtful. Per the germline V gene, CDR1 is SNHLY and CDR2 is FYNNEI. CDR3 length: 13 residues. The CDR3, as DNA: TGTGCCAGCAGTGAGGTCAGGGCGTACGAGCAGTACTTC. Its protein product is CASSEVRAYEQYF.

The V and J genes are TRBV5-1 and TRBJ2-7, with D perhaps TRBD1 (5 bases). Germline lookup yields CDR1 SGHRS and CDR2 YFSETQ. Trimming removed 3 bases at V and 3 bases at J, with 13 bases between. The CDR3 has 14 amino acids. The CDR3 DNA reads as TGCGCCAGCAGCTCTATCGACAGAAGCTACGAGCAGTACTTC. Translating it yields CASSSIDRSYEQYF.

V gene TRBV2 combines with J gene TRBJ2-7, with 9 bases that match TRBD2. Germline lookup yields CDR1 SNHLY and CDR2 FYNNEI. This CDR3 region has 15 residues. V shed 6 bases, J shed 7 bases, and the junction held 13 bases outside the gene matches. CDR3 sequence (DNA): TGTGCCAGCAGCCAGACGACTAGCGGCCTCGGGGAGCAGTACTTC. This codes for CASSQTTSGLGEQYF.

This chain links TRBV15 with TRBJ2-3; D remains ambiguous. Trimming took off 5 bases at V and 4 bases at J, with 16 bases between the two ends. Germline V gene sequence: CDR1 LNHNV, CDR2 YYDKDF (reference sequence). This CDR3 comprises 15 residues. The CDR3 nucleotides read TGTGCCACCAGCGCAGGTCAGTGGGTCGCAGATACGCAGTATTTT. It codes for CATSAGQWVADTQYF.

This sequence joins TRBV7-2 and TRBJ2-7; TRBD1 or TRBD2 may be the D gene (5 bases each). Trimming stripped 0 bases from V and 0 bases from J, with 9 bases between. The CDR3 totals 15 residues. The germline CDR1 and CDR2 sequences are SGHTA and FQGNSA. CDR3 sequence reads: CASSLAGVSSYEQYF. As DNA, the CDR3 is TGTGCCAGCAGCTTAGCGGGGGTAAGCTCCTACGAGCAGTACTTC.

This chain joins TRBV6-5 and TRBJ2-1; TRBD1 is a possible D gene (7 bases). Per germline, CDR1 MNHEY and CDR2 SVGAGI. The CDR3 extends over 13 amino acids. Trimming removed 5 bases at V and 12 bases at J, with 17 bases between. The CDR3 region has the DNA TGTGCCAGCAGTGAGGCCAGGGGGGTTGGGCAGTTCTTC. This gives the protein CASSEARGVGQFF.

The chain carries TRBV21-1 and TRBJ2-4; TRBD1, the table's D call, lacks a check against the DNA. TRBV21-1 is described as a pseudogene. CDR3 length: 20 amino acids. The CDR3 here is CASSKGDGQGRDGAKNIQYF. As DNA, the CDR3 is TGTGCCAGCAGCAAAGGGGATGGACAGGGGAGGGATGGGGCCAAAAACATTCAGTACTTC.

J is TRBJ1-2 and V is TRBV6-1; the D is unclear. Trimming removed 5 bases at V and 2 bases at J, with 9 bases between. CDR1 and CDR2 from the germline V gene are MNHNS and SASEGT. CDR3 size: 13 residues. The CDR3 DNA reads TGTGCCAGCAGTCCGAGACCCAACTATGGCTACACCTTC. Amino acids: CASSPRPNYGYTF.

This clone was observed once. The chain uses TRBV6-1 and TRBJ1-5, with D possibly TRBD1 on 5 matching bases. The length of the CDR3 is 15 residues. From germline, CDR1 is MNHNS and CDR2 SASEGT. The V and J ends lost 2 bases and 2 bases respectively, with 10 bases between them. CDR3 coding DNA: TGTGCCAGCAGTGAACGGGGCAACCGCAATCAGCCCCAGCATTTT. It codes for CASSERGNRNQPQHF.

This chain links TRBV2 with TRBJ2-1; possible D gene TRBD2, 5 bases. Germline V gene sequence: CDR1 SNHLY, CDR2 FYNNEI. V lost 8 bases, J lost 9 bases, and 23 bases lay in between. The CDR3 consists of 15 residues. The CDR3 is CASPGGPIALGEQFF. The CDR3 nucleotides are TGTGCCAGCCCTGGAGGACCCATCGCACTGGGTGAGCAGTTCTTC.

The chain is built from TRBV6-4 and TRBJ1-2; D might be TRBD1 (5 bases). The germline V gene encodes CDR1 MRHNA and CDR2 SNTAGT. Trimming shortened V by 2 bases and J by 9 bases, and 13 bases separated the two germline ends. The CDR3 is 13 residues long. The CDR3 here is CASSDTNRLSYTF. For the CDR3, the DNA is TGTGCCAGCAGTGACACAAACAGGTTGAGCTACACCTTC.

The J gene is TRBJ2-1, the V gene TRBV5-1; tentative D call: TRBD1 (6 bases). The CDR3 extends over 14 amino acids. CDR1 SGHRS and CDR2 YFSETQ come from the germline V gene. Trimming took 4 bases from V and 4 from J, leaving 12 bases between them. The CDR3 DNA is TGCGCCAGCAGCCTAGGACAGATTTACAATGAGCAGTTCTTC. Its translation: CASSLGQIYNEQFF.

This rearrangement joins TRBV5-1 to TRBJ2-1; 7 bases match TRBD1. Unmatched junction bases numbered 12, after V lost 2 bases and J lost 7 bases. CDR1 and CDR2 from the germline V gene are SGHRS and YFSETQ. This CDR3 region has 16 residues. The CDR3 reads CASSFPPGTVLNEQFF. The CDR3 coding sequence is TGCGCCAGCAGCTTCCCACCCGGGACAGTATTAAATGAGCAGTTCTTC.

The rearrangement joins TRBV2 to TRBJ1-1; TRBD1 aligns across 8 bases. Germline CDR1 SNHLY, CDR2 FYNNEI. With 7 bases clipped from V and 4 bases from J, the junction kept 5 bases outside the gene matches. The CDR3 sequence is 13 residues long. The DNA for the CDR3 is TGTGCCAGCATGTTCACAGGGGGCACTGAAGCTTTCTTT. Its protein product is CASMFTGGTEAFF. Based on the CDR3 plus reference TRBV2 and TRBJ1-1, the full variable domain is EPEVTQTPSHQVTQMGQEVILRCVPISNHLYFYWYRQILGQKVEFLVSFYNNEISEKSEIFDDQFSVERPDGSNFTLKIRSTKLEDSAMYFCASMFTGGTEAFFGQGTRLTVV.

V gene TRBV18 combines with J gene TRBJ1-1; TRBD1 matches 7 bases. The junction had 12 bases not matched to a gene; V was cut back by 6 bases and J by 5 bases. The germline V gene has CDR1 KGHSH and CDR2 LQKENI. This CDR3 comprises 15 residues. CDR3 coding DNA: TGTGCCAGCTCCTGGGCAGGGGGGATACAGACTGAAGCTTTCTTT. Translated: CASSWAGGIQTEAFF. Variable domain in full (rest from reference TRBV18 and TRBJ1-1): NAGVMQNPRHLVRRRGQEARLRCSPMKGHSHVYWYRQLPEEGLKFMVYLQKENIIDESGMPKERFSAEFPKEGPSILRIQQVVRGDSAAYFCASSWAGGIQTEAFFGQGTRLTVV.